Listed below are T cell receptor beta chains from one sample, sequenced in a study of cytomegalovirus exposure and HLA in healthy donors. The method was immunoSEQ multiplex PCR; TCRdb's version includes in-frame clones alone and lacks a portion of them. The sample has about 120,000 clones; about 81% are singletons. Material: PBMCs. Every receptor here comes from a man in his forties in good health and CMV-seronegative. CDR3s include the opening cysteine and the closing phenylalanine or tryptophan. D genes are given only for firm matches. The size entry is marked missing in some rows and otherwise reads once, few, many or a size class.

CDR3 protein | CDR3 DNA | J gene | clone size | V gene | D gene
CASSSLVSGGIRRGAFF | TGTGCCAGCAGTTCCCTCGTGTCCGGGGGGATTCGAAGGGGAGCTTTCTTT | TRBJ1-1 | few | TRBV27 | NA
CASSEKPGSSLAKNSQYF | TGTGCCAGCAGTGAAAAACCGGGATCCTCTCTAGCCAAAAACAGTCAGTACTTC | TRBJ2-4 | few | TRBV27 | NA
CASSRLTLEATDTQYF | TGCGCCAGCAGCCGCTTAACGCTGGAGGCCACAGATACGCAGTATTTT | TRBJ2-3 | NA | TRBV4-3 | NA
CASSHLIRGIQYF | TGTGCCAGCAGCCACTTAATCCGGGGCATTCAGTACTTC | TRBJ2-4 | NA | TRBV14 | NA
CASSLAASGYTDTQYF | TGCGCCAGCAGCTTGGCCGCTAGCGGGTACACAGATACGCAGTATTTT | TRBJ2-3 | NA | TRBV5-1 | TRBD2
CASSWGEFLNTEAFF | TGTGCCAGCAGCTGGGGGGAGTTTCTGAACACTGAAGCTTTCTTT | TRBJ1-1 | NA | TRBV27 | NA
CASSYQGTSSTDTQYF | TGCGCCAGCAGCTACCAGGGGACCTCCAGCACAGATACGCAGTATTTT | TRBJ2-3 | NA | TRBV4-3 | NA
CASSLGTGRDIQYF | TGTGCCAGCAGTTTAGGGACAGGGAGGGACATTCAGTACTTC | TRBJ2-4 | NA | TRBV28 | TRBD1
CAIRRGNNQPQHF | TGTGCCATCAGGAGAGGGAACAATCAGCCCCAGCATTTT | TRBJ1-5 | NA | TRBV10-3 | NA
CASSIRTSGSGNEQFF | TGTGCCAGTAGTATCAGGACTAGCGGGAGTGGGAATGAGCAGTTCTTC | TRBJ2-1 | few | TRBV19 | TRBD2
CASSQTSGVGTDTQYF | TGCGCCAGCAGCCAGACTAGCGGGGTGGGCACAGATACGCAGTATTTT | TRBJ2-3 | NA | TRBV5-1 | TRBD2
CASSFGTGTGVTEAFF | TGTGCCAGCAGCTTCGGGACAGGGACAGGGGTCACTGAAGCTTTCTTT | TRBJ1-1 | NA | TRBV5-6 | TRBD1
CASSVGSDTQYF | TGTGCCAGCAGCGTAGGTTCGGATACGCAGTATTTT | TRBJ2-3 | once | TRBV9 | NA
CAWGDSGYQQYF | TGTGCCTGGGGGGACAGTGGTTACCAGCAGTACTTC | TRBJ2-7 | NA | TRBV30 | TRBD1
CASHGGAAGATDTQYF | TGTGCCAGCCACGGGGGGGCAGCGGGAGCCACAGATACGCAGTATTTT | TRBJ2-3 | NA | TRBV11-2 | TRBD2
CASSSTGMNTEAFF | TGTGCCAGCAGTTCGACAGGGATGAACACTGAAGCTTTCTTT | TRBJ1-1 | NA | TRBV27 | TRBD1
CASSRPGQKETQYF | TGTGCTAGCAGCCGACCGGGACAGAAAGAGACCCAGTACTTC | TRBJ2-5 | NA | TRBV7-7 | TRBD1
CAWDRGGHNQPQHF | TGTGCCTGGGACAGGGGAGGCCACAATCAGCCCCAGCATTTT | TRBJ1-5 | NA | TRBV30 | TRBD1
CASSPRADGQEPYGYTF | TGCGCCAGCAGTCCCCGAGCCGATGGACAGGAGCCCTATGGCTACACCTTC | TRBJ1-2 | NA | TRBV4-3 | TRBD1
CASSVGSGGALGEQFF | TGTGCCAGCAGCGTTGGTAGCGGGGGGGCCTTGGGTGAGCAGTTCTTC | TRBJ2-1 | NA | TRBV9 | TRBD2
CASRQTTGGAYEQYF | TGCGCCAGCAGACAAACCACGGGGGGGGCCTACGAGCAGTACTTC | TRBJ2-7 | NA | TRBV10-1 | TRBD2
CSVGDSLFVPQHF | TGCAGCGTTGGTGACAGCCTCTTTGTGCCCCAGCATTTT | TRBJ1-5 | NA | TRBV29-1 | NA
CASSLSARGRKLFF | TGCGCCAGCAGCTTGTCTGCCAGGGGGCGAAAACTGTTTTTT | TRBJ1-4 | NA | TRBV5-1 | TRBD1
CASSLQGAAGNTIYF | TGTGCCAGCAGCTTACAGGGGGCGGCTGGAAACACCATATATTTT | TRBJ1-3 | NA | TRBV7-2 | TRBD1
CASSRTTGDPPYEQYF | TGTGCCAGCAGCAGAACAACAGGGGATCCCCCCTACGAGCAGTACTTC | TRBJ2-7 | NA | TRBV7-2 | TRBD1
CASRLDRGGEKLFF | TGCGCCAGCAGACTGGACAGGGGTGGGGAAAAACTGTTTTTT | TRBJ1-4 | NA | TRBV5-1 | TRBD1
CASSLHRDTEAFF | TGTGCCAGCAGCTTACACAGGGACACTGAAGCTTTCTTT | TRBJ1-1 | few | TRBV11-2 | NA
CASSTQAGMNTEAFF | TGTGCCAGCAGCACCCAGGCAGGGATGAACACTGAAGCTTTCTTT | TRBJ1-1 | NA | TRBV7-2 | NA
CASSPEATTNQPQHF | TGTGCCAGCAGCCCCGAGGCCACAACAAATCAGCCCCAGCATTTT | TRBJ1-5 | few | TRBV7-2 | NA
CASPQGRANYGYTF | TGTGCCTCCCCCCAGGGCCGAGCTAACTATGGCTACACCTTC | TRBJ1-2 | NA | TRBV30 | NA
CAWAQGNTQYF | TGTGCCTGGGCACAGGGAAATACGCAGTATTTT | TRBJ2-3 | NA | TRBV30 | NA
CASSQDYPGDYEQYF | TGCGCCAGCAGCCAAGATTATCCCGGGGACTACGAGCAGTACTTC | TRBJ2-7 | NA | TRBV4-3 | NA
CASSLDVGQETQYF | TGTGCCAGCAGTCTAGACGTCGGGCAAGAGACCCAGTACTTC | TRBJ2-5 | few | TRBV11-1 | NA
CASSLHSPRNDNYGYTF | TGTGCCAGCAGCTTGCACAGTCCCCGGAATGATAACTATGGCTACACCTTC | TRBJ1-2 | NA | TRBV5-4 | NA
CSVDGAGRTDTQYF | TGCAGCGTTGACGGGGCGGGACGCACAGATACGCAGTATTTT | TRBJ2-3 | NA | TRBV29-1 | NA
CASSTWDRADTGELFF | TGTGCCAGCAGCACCTGGGACAGGGCTGACACCGGGGAGCTGTTTTTT | TRBJ2-2 | NA | TRBV5-4 | TRBD1
CASSRAGTSGTSEQYF | TGTGCCAGCAGCCGAGCCGGGACTAGCGGGACAAGCGAGCAGTACTTC | TRBJ2-7 | NA | TRBV11-2 | TRBD2
CASSPGLSNQPQHF | TGTGCCAGCTCACCGGGCCTTTCCAATCAGCCCCAGCATTTT | TRBJ1-5 | NA | TRBV18 | NA
CASSKGGVQQFF | TGTGCCAGCAGCAAAGGCGGGGTCCAGCAGTTCTTC | TRBJ2-1 | NA | TRBV7-2 | NA
CASSWGQGETQYF | TGTGCCAGCAGCTGGGGGCAGGGGGAGACCCAGTACTTC | TRBJ2-5 | NA | TRBV7-3 | NA
CAWSVLRVGEAFF | TGTGCCTGGAGTGTACTCAGGGTGGGTGAAGCTTTCTTT | TRBJ1-1 | NA | TRBV30 | NA
CASNTQGAASPLHF | TGTGCCAGCAACACACAGGGGGCGGCTTCACCCCTCCACTTT | TRBJ1-6 | once | TRBV28 | TRBD1
CASSVAGVNTGELFF | TGTGCCAGCAGCGTAGCGGGAGTGAACACCGGGGAGCTGTTTTTT | TRBJ2-2 | NA | TRBV5-4 | TRBD2
CASSYFSTDTQYF | TGTGCCAGCAGCTATTTCAGCACAGATACGCAGTATTTT | TRBJ2-3 | NA | TRBV27 | NA
CASSEREGSTDTQYF | TGTGCCAGCAGCGAGCGGGAGGGCTCCACAGATACGCAGTATTTT | TRBJ2-3 | NA | TRBV9 | TRBD2
CASSDVGTSGYNEQFF | TGTGCCAGCAGTGACGTGGGGACTAGCGGCTACAATGAGCAGTTCTTC | TRBJ2-1 | NA | TRBV6-4 | TRBD2
CSVGGLAGGRYNEQFF | TGCAGCGTTGGCGGACTAGCGGGGGGCCGGTACAATGAGCAGTTCTTC | TRBJ2-1 | NA | TRBV29-1 | TRBD2
CASRGGARVNSPLHF | TGTGCCAGCCGGGGAGGGGCGCGGGTCAATTCACCCCTCCACTTT | TRBJ1-6 | NA | TRBV2 | NA
CAWKVGGSYQETQYF | TGTGCCTGGAAGGTGGGCGGGAGCTACCAAGAGACCCAGTACTTC | TRBJ2-5 | once | TRBV30 | TRBD2
CASSPNAGSSGNTIYF | TGCGCCAGCAGCCCTAACGCAGGTTCCTCTGGAAACACCATATATTTT | TRBJ1-3 | NA | TRBV4-3 | NA
CASSSTGTGGNTIYF | TGTGCCAGCAGTTCCACCGGGACTGGTGGAAACACCATATATTTT | TRBJ1-3 | few | TRBV6-6 | NA
CASSLEIAYEQYF | TGTGCCAGCAGCTTAGAGATAGCCTACGAGCAGTACTTC | TRBJ2-7 | NA | TRBV7-2 | NA
CASSATGVEKLFF | TGTGCCAGTAGTGCCACAGGGGTTGAAAAACTGTTTTTT | TRBJ1-4 | NA | TRBV19 | TRBD1